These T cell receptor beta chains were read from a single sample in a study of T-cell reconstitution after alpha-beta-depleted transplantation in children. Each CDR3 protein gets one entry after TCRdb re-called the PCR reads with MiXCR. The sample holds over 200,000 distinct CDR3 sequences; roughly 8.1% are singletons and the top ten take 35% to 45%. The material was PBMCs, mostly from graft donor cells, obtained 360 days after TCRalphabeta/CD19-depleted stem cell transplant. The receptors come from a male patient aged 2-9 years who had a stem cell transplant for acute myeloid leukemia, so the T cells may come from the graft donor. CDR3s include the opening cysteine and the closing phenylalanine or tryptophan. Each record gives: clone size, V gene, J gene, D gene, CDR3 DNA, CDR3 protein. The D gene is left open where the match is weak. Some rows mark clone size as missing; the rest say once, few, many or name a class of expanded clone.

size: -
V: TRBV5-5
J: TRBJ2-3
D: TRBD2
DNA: TGTGCCAGCAGCACAGGGACTAGCGGTGCTAGCACAGATACGCAGTATTTT
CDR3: CASSTGTSGASTDTQYF

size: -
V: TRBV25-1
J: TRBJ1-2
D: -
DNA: TGTGCCAGCAGTGAGGGGCTCTATGGCTACACCTTC
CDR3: CASSEGLYGYTF

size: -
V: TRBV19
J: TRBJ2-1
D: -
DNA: TGTGCCAGTACCCGGATGGGTGAGCAGTTCTTC
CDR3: CASTRMGEQFF

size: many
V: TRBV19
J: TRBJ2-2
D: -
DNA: TGTGCCAGTAGTAACCGCGGAACGAACACCGGGGAGCTGTTTTTT
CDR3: CASSNRGTNTGELFF

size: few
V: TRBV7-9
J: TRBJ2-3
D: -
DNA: TGTGCCAGCAGCTTAAGCAGGACAGAGAGCACAGATACGCAGTATTTT
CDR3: CASSLSRTESTDTQYF

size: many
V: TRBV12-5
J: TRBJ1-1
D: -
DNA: TGTGCTAGTGGTTTGGCAACAATCGGTACTGAAGCTTTCTTT
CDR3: CASGLATIGTEAFF

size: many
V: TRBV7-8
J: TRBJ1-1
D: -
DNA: TGTGCCAGCAGCAGCAGGGTCATGAACACTGAAGCTTTCTTT
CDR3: CASSSRVMNTEAFF

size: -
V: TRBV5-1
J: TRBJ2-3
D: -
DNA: TGCGCCAGCAGCTTGGGAATTTCTAGCGTAGTAGATACGCAGTATTTT
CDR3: CASSLGISSVVDTQYF

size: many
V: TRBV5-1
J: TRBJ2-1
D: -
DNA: TGCGCCAGCAGCTTGGGCCAAGTTTCCTACAATGAGCAGTTCTTC
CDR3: CASSLGQVSYNEQFF

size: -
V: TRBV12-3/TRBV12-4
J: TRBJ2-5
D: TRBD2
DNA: TGTGCCAGCAGCCCAGGCGGACTAGCTGAGACCCAGTACTTC
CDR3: CASSPGGLAETQYF

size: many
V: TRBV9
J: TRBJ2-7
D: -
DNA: TGTGCCAGCAGCCCCGGGGCGGGACGCTACGAGCAGTACTTC
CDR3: CASSPGAGRYEQYF

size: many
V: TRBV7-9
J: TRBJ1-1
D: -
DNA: TGTGCCAGCAGCCGTCAGGCAACGAACACTGAAGCTTTCTTT
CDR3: CASSRQATNTEAFF